This T cell receptor beta chain comes out of a study of shared clonotypes between healthy human individuals (dated by TCRdb to about 2020). About the investigation overall: The cohort comprised two women and a few men aged 18 to 49 years. To increase sequencing depth and limit assay-specific biases, different laboratories used diverse techniques to prepare libraries and sequence TCR repertoires. For each donor, CD4 naive and CD4 memory were each run on three plates, CD8 naive on two plates, and CD8 memory on one plate. The study deeply sequenced blood TCR repertoires of several healthy adults to estimate repertoire size and the extent of clonotype sharing between individuals. Per donor, leukapheresis produced somewhere between about 0.9 and 9.5 billion PBMCs.

Using the deep immunoSEQ assay, multiplex PCR amplified TCR CDR3 regions from genomic DNA. For each cell subset, the extracted genomic DNA was distributed evenly across all wells of several immunoSEQ 96-well plates, and each plate served as one replicate. For sorted subsets, each replicate PCR was loaded with 200 to 250 ng genomic DNA, equivalent to 25,000 to 35,000 T cell genomes. Purified libraries were measured with a Qubit 3.0 fluorometer, size-checked on a Bioanalyzer 2100, and measured again with the KAPA Library Quantification kit. Every immunoSEQ 96-well plate was sequenced on a dedicated single-read 150-cycle Illumina NextSeq 550 flow cell. The authors' pipeline ran thus. Because the immunoSEQ output included only junctional sequences and no quality scores, the filtering could not be the same as the filtering used for full-length reads. To assign V/J genes and CDR3, sequences were annotated using PyIR, a Python wrapper for IgBLAST v1.9, with IMGT germline references. Reads were filtered out if the reads had weak V/J assignments (E-value above 1e-6), no CDR3, stop codons, out-of-frame junctions, or ambiguous translated residues. V3J clonotypes were defined as sequences sharing an identical inferred V gene, J gene, and CDR3 amino acid sequence. Percentage overlap between repertoires was calculated by dividing the number of shared unique clonotypes by the size of the smaller repertoire. Richness of each repertoire was evaluated using RTK rarefaction, the Chao1 estimator, and Recon v2.1 estimates of unobserved clonotypes. OLGA was used to compute generation probabilities for all TCRbeta clonotypes that the gDNA method yielded from a handful of donors. TCRdb obtained this table from immuneACCESS and retained in-frame rearrangements with V and J assigned. These tables miss some clones; where compared with another copy, unresolved V genes account for less than half of the shortfall, and the remainder is unexplained. D and trimming come from the DNA, and the V and J calls and clone size come from that table. The sample profile shows 1,400,000 or so clones; 97% to 99% of them were found once. The biggest ten clones account for approximately 0.4% of the sample.

Broad study findings and their caveats: Estimated clonotype richness was generally larger for naive than for memory subsets. Because the study included only a small number of donors, the genetic and exposure-history diversity represented was limited. Roughly 5% of naive CD4, 3.5% of naive CD8, 2% to 2.5% of memory CD4, and 0.35% to 0.5% of memory CD8 clonotypes were shared across four donors. Sampling was limited to blood, and TCR repertoires in tissue likely differ from TCR repertoires in blood. Clonotypes shared by all four sorted-subset donors showed higher generation probabilities than non-shared clonotypes. Pairwise subsampling led to the expectation that sequencing depth would affect the degree of clonotype sharing among donors. Rarefaction of sorted-subset datasets indicated incomplete sequencing despite the large sequencing depth.

Notes on this clone: Its binding antigen is unknown. Per-base quality was not reported, and no clone a single base away is much larger than it.

Healthy HIV-negative adults with no recently reported acute infections or vaccinations were included as donors. Every donor was a Caucasian adult residing in Nashville, Tennessee, USA. CD4+ T cells were enriched through magnetic negative selection, after which naive cells were positively selected on CD45RA and the remaining negative fraction served as the memory subset. Blood was collected by leukapheresis, and PBMCs were isolated by Ficoll-Histopaque density gradient centrifugation and then cryopreserved in liquid nitrogen vapor phase. Purity and quantity of every magnetically sorted T cell population were checked by analytical flow cytometry. Each sorted fraction had its genomic DNA isolated and then quantified by UV absorbance on a Nanodrop 2000c. V loses 4 bases at its end and J loses 5 bases; junction bases beyond the gene matches: 6. The germline V gene (reference sequence) specifies SGHKS as CDR1 and YYEKEE as CDR2. From the cysteine up to the phenylalanine, the CDR3 has a length of 14 residues. CDR3 DNA is the only sequence kept; it has 42 bases, read in frame from the first base.

The rearranged segments are TRBV5-5 and TRBJ2-5, and 9 junction bases match TRBD1. The clonotype was recovered from a young man in good health. What was sequenced was naive CD4+ T cells sorted from blood. What the cell subset or site label conveys for this sample: CD45RA+ positively selected. The nucleotide sequence is TGTGCCAGCAGCCGGACAGGGGAAGGGGAGACCCAGTACTTC. Translated, it gives CASSRTGEGETQYF.